This passage covers 25 T cell receptor beta chains from one sample sequenced in a study of T cells in localized non-small cell lung cancer. Sequencing was performed with immunoSEQ multiplex PCR; in TCRdb, only in-frame clones are kept and a portion is missing. Here the sample spans tens of thousands of clones, around 93% being singletons. The input for sequencing was peripheral blood, taken before any cancer treatment. The receptors originated from a female donor over 55 with stage I lung adenocarcinoma.

This sequence joins TRBV19 and TRBJ1-2, with TRBD1 matching over 7 bases. Germline trimming cut 4 bases from V and 5 bases from J; bases unmatched to any gene: 7. Germline values: CDR1 LNHDA, CDR2 SQIVND (reference sequence). This CDR3 has 14 residues. The CDR3 is CASSTRTGSYGYTF. In DNA form, the CDR3 reads TGTGCCAGTAGTACCCGGACAGGTTCTTATGGCTACACCTTC.

This clone was seen only once. The chain combines TRBV5-6 with TRBJ2-6, with D possibly being TRBD1 (5 bases). CDR3 size: 17 residues. Trimming removed 0 bases at V and 0 bases at J, with 10 bases between. Germline CDR1 reads SGHDT; CDR2 reads YYEEEE. CDR3 DNA sequence: TGTGCCAGCAGCTTGGCGGCCGACAGCTCTGGGGCCAACGTCCTGACTTTC. This codes for CASSLAADSSGANVLTF.

The gene calls are TRBV11-3 and TRBJ2-5, with D possibly TRBD2 on 7 matching bases. Looked up from germline, CDR1 is SGHNT and CDR2 is YENEEA. The length of the CDR3 is 16 residues. The ends were cut back, 3 bases at V and 5 bases at J, with 19 bases in the middle. The CDR3 DNA sequence: TGTGCCAGCAGCTTCCTTTCGGGTGCGGGGGCTGAGACCCAGTACTTC. Protein: CASSFLSGAGAETQYF.

The chain employs TRBV2 and TRBJ1-5; possible D gene TRBD1, 6 bases. Germline loops: CDR1 SNHLY, CDR2 FYNNEI. The CDR3 is made up of 15 amino acids. V lost 6 bases to trimming and J lost 4 bases, with 16 bases between them. CDR3 nucleotide sequence: TGTGCCAGCAGACCAGGGACACCCGATAATCAGCCCCAGCATTTT. This sequence encodes CASRPGTPDNQPQHF. Looking up the rest from reference TRBV2 and TRBJ1-5 gives the full variable domain: EPEVTQTPSHQVTQMGQEVILRCVPISNHLYFYWYRQILGQKVEFLVSFYNNEISEKSEIFDDQFSVERPDGSNFTLKIRSTKLEDSAMYFCASRPGTPDNQPQHFGDGTRLSIL.

The chain carries TRBV9 and TRBJ2-1; D unresolved. The V gene lost 8 bases and the J gene lost 2 bases, with 8 bases spanning the gap. The CDR3 has 12 amino acids. Germline-derived CDR1 and CDR2 are SGDLS and YYNGEE. This chain's CDR3 is CASGVAYNEQFF. The CDR3 DNA reads as TGTGCCAGTGGAGTAGCCTACAATGAGCAGTTCTTC.

The rearrangement uses TRBV10-3 and TRBJ1-2; the D is unclear. This CDR3 has 14 residues. Per germline, CDR1 ENHRY and CDR2 SYGVKD. Between the trimmed V and J ends, which lost 3 bases and 0 bases, there was a span of 8 bases. For the CDR3, the DNA is TGTGCCATCAGTGATTCTGCGGCTAACTATGGCTACACCTTC. Translating gives CAISDSAANYGYTF.

J is TRBJ1-6 and V is TRBV4-3; no reliable D call. V gave up 0 bases and J gave up 8 bases, with 8 bases separating them. The germline gives CDR1 LGHNA, CDR2 YSLEER. The CDR3 has 14 amino acids. The CDR3 region is CASSQDQGDSPLHF. The CDR3 region has the DNA TGCGCCAGCAGCCAAGATCAAGGAGATTCACCCCTCCACTTT.

The V call is TRBV6-1, the J call TRBJ2-3; 7 positions match TRBD1. Germline CDR1 and CDR2: MNHNS and SASEGT. The V segment lost 6 bases and the J segment 4 bases; nucleotides outside the gene matches: 7. The CDR3 spans 14 residues. The CDR3 loop is CASSLGDSADTQYF. CDR3 bases: TGTGCCAGCAGCCTTGGGGACAGTGCAGATACGCAGTATTTT.

The table lists this clone with a count of one. The CDR3 reads CASSFPGGEQYF. CDR3 DNA sequence: TGTGCCAGCAGTTTCCCGGGCGGCGAGCAGTACTTC. This rearrangement joins TRBV28 to TRBJ2-7; D is unclear. The CDR3 extends over 12 amino acids. The V gene lost 3 bases and the J gene lost 6 bases, with 9 bases spanning the gap. CDR1 MDHEN and CDR2 SYDVKM come from the germline V gene.

The chain carries TRBV6-6 and TRBJ2-1, with TRBD2 matching over 9 bases. There are 16 residues in the CDR3. The germline V gene has CDR1 MNHNY and CDR2 SVGAGI (reference sequence). Unmatched junction bases numbered 2, after V lost 0 bases and J lost 2 bases. The CDR3: CASSYSLAGAYNEQFF. In DNA, the CDR3 is TGTGCCAGCAGTTACTCTTTAGCGGGGGCCTACAATGAGCAGTTCTTC.

The rearrangement joins TRBV6-5 to TRBJ2-3, with D possibly TRBD2 on 6 matching bases. Germline assignment: CDR1 MNHEY and CDR2 SVGAGI. The CDR3 loop spans 15 amino acids. Trimming left V 0 bases short and J 1 base short, with 8 bases between. CDR3 loop: CASSYSPGGTDTQYF. The CDR3 nucleotides read TGTGCCAGCAGTTACTCGCCGGGGGGCACAGATACGCAGTATTTT.

This clone was detected once. The chain is built from TRBV11-3 and TRBJ2-4; 8 bases match TRBD2. The length of the CDR3 is 13 residues. Germline values: CDR1 SGHNT, CDR2 YENEEA. The V segment lost 5 bases and the J segment 9 bases; nucleotides outside the gene matches: 6. The CDR3, as DNA: TGTGCCAGCAGCGTTGGGAGCGGGGGCATTCAGTACTTC. This gives the protein CASSVGSGGIQYF.

V is TRBV28 and J is TRBJ1-6; the D gene is possibly TRBD1 (6 bases). CDR3 length: 14 residues. Trimming left V 4 bases short and J 10 bases short, with 14 bases between. The germline gives CDR1 MDHEN, CDR2 SYDVKM. The CDR3 nucleotides are TGTGCCAGCAGTTCCAACAGGGTCGAATCACCCCTCCACTTT. It is translated as CASSSNRVESPLHF.

The chain joins TRBV30 to TRBJ2-1, with 7 bases identical to TRBD2. Germline CDR1 GTSNPN, CDR2 SVGIG (reference sequence). Trimming at V came to 0 bases and at J to 10 bases, leaving 3 bases not matched to a gene. The CDR3 spans 12 residues. The CDR3 DNA sequence: TGTGCCTGGAGTGTAGGGGAGGGGGAGCAGTTCTTC. As protein: CAWSVGEGEQFF.

The chain uses TRBV29-1 and TRBJ1-4; D not certain. V lost 4 bases to trimming and J lost 4 bases, with 19 bases between them. The CDR3 extends over 16 amino acids. Germline V CDR1 and CDR2: SQVTM, ANQGSEA. The CDR3, as DNA: TGCAGCGTTGCCCAGATGGGGATGGGAGATAATGAAAAACTGTTTTTT. It yields the protein CSVAQMGMGDNEKLFF. Full variable domain (rest looked up from reference TRBV29-1 and TRBJ1-4): SAVISQKPSRDICQRGTSLTIQCQVDSQVTMMFWYRQQPGQSLTLIATANQGSEATYESGFVIDKFPISRPNLTFSTLTVSNMSPEDSSIYLCSVAQMGMGDNEKLFFGSGTQLSVL.

This clone was counted once. The chain is built from TRBV6-5 and TRBJ2-7; the match to TRBD1 covers 8 bases. Germline loops: CDR1 MNHEY, CDR2 SVGAGI. J gave up 5 bases and V 5 bases, and 5 bases lay outside the gene matches. This CDR3 region has 13 residues. The CDR3 spells CASSGYRGNEQYF. The CDR3, as DNA: TGTGCCAGCAGTGGCTACAGGGGGAACGAGCAGTACTTC.

This chain connects TRBV19 to TRBJ2-5; TRBD2 matches 8 bases. The CDR3 is made up of 15 amino acids. The germline V gene has CDR1 LNHDA and CDR2 SQIVND (reference sequence). V shed 3 bases and J 5 bases; nucleotides not matched to a gene: 8. CDR3 in DNA: TGTGCCAGTAGTATGATTAGCGGGGCAACGGAGACCCAGTACTTC. Its translation is CASSMISGATETQYF.

This clone was detected a few times. The rearrangement joins TRBV6-6 to TRBJ2-5; the D is unclear. From germline, CDR1 is MNHNY and CDR2 SVGAGI (reference sequence). This CDR3 comprises 14 residues. V was trimmed by 4 bases and J by 1 base, leaving 10 bases between them. The CDR3 is CASSFLWVQETQYF. CDR3 sequence (DNA): TGTGCCAGCAGTTTCCTGTGGGTCCAAGAGACCCAGTACTTC.

The chain recombines TRBV2 with TRBJ2-4, with D possibly matching TRBD2 (6 bases). Deletions cut 3 bases from V and 1 base from J, with 10 bases between. The germline V gene encodes CDR1 SNHLY and CDR2 FYNNEI. The CDR3 is made up of 15 amino acids. The CDR3 is CASSEWGDAKNIQYF. The CDR3, as DNA: TGTGCCAGCAGTGAGTGGGGGGATGCCAAAAACATTCAGTACTTC.

There are a few counts of this clone. The chain uses TRBV10-3 and TRBJ1-5, with a possible D match to TRBD1 (5 bases). Trimming removed 0 bases from V and 1 base from J, with 10 bases in between. CDR1 and CDR2 from the germline V gene are ENHRY and SYGVKD. The CDR3 has 16 residues. CDR3 sequence reads: CAISESGGGSNQPQHF. The CDR3 DNA reads TGTGCCATCAGTGAGTCTGGCGGGGGGAGCAATCAGCCCCAGCATTTT.

This sequence joins TRBV9 and TRBJ2-2; 8 bases are a match to TRBD2. V shed 0 bases, J shed 4 bases, and the junction held 8 bases outside the gene matches. The CDR3 length is 17 residues. CDR1 and CDR2 from the germline V gene are SGDLS and YYNGEE. CDR3 loop: CASSVGAGGAGTGELFF. The CDR3 region has the DNA TGTGCCAGCAGCGTAGGGGCCGGGGGGGCCGGCACCGGGGAGCTGTTTTTT.

This sequence joins TRBV10-3 and TRBJ1-4, with D unclear. With 4 bases removed from V and 3 bases from J, the gap between germline ends came to 9 bases. CDR1 is ENHRY, CDR2 SYGVKD, per germline. The CDR3 has 14 residues. This CDR3 is CAISVGLANEKLFF. CDR3 in DNA: TGTGCCATCAGTGTAGGGCTCGCTAATGAAAAACTGTTTTTT.

The V call is TRBV7-9, the J call TRBJ2-2, with D perhaps matching TRBD1 or TRBD2 (6 bases each). This CDR3 contains 14 residues. Trimming removed 1 base from V and 4 bases from J, with 7 bases in between. Germline loops: CDR1 SEHNR, CDR2 FQNEAQ (reference sequence). This CDR3 is CASSLEGGTGELFF. DNA for the CDR3: TGTGCCAGCAGCTTAGAGGGGGGCACCGGGGAGCTGTTTTTT.

The rearrangement joins TRBV30 to TRBJ2-5; 9 bases fit TRBD2. CDR3 length: 15 amino acids. V dropped 4 bases and J dropped 3; count of bases not matched to a gene: 9. Germline loops: CDR1 GTSNPN, CDR2 SVGIG (reference sequence). The CDR3 region is CAWTLGRGGKETQYF. CDR3 DNA: TGTGCCTGGACCCTCGGGCGGGGGGGGAAAGAGACCCAGTACTTC.

The chain employs TRBV21-1 and TRBJ1-3; the D call of TRBD1 is as the table states it, not checked on the DNA. TRBV21-1 is a pseudogene. There are 14 residues in the CDR3. The DNA of the CDR3 is TGTGCCAGCAGCATTGGGACATCGGGAAACACCATATATTTT. It encodes CASSIGTSGNTIYF.